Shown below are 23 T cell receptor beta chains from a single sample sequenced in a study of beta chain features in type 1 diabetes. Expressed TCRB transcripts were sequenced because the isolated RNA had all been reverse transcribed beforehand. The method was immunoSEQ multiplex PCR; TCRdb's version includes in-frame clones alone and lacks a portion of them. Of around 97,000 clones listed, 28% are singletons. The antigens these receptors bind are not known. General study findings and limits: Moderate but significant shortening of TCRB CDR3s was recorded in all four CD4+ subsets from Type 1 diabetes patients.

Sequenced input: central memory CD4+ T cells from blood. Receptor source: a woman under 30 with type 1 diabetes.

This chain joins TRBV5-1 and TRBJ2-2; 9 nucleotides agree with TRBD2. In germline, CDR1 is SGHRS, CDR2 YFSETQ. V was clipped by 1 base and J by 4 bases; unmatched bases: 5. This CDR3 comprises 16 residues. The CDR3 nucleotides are TGCGCCAGCAGCTTGACGGCGACTAGCGGCACCGGGGAGCTGTTTTTT. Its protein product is CASSLTATSGTGELFF.

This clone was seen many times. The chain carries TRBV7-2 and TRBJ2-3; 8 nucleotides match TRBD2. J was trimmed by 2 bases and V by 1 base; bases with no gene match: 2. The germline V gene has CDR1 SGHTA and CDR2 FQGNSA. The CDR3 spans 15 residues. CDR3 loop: CASSLVSGATDTQYF. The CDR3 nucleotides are TGTGCCAGCAGCTTAGTTAGCGGGGCCACAGATACGCAGTATTTT.

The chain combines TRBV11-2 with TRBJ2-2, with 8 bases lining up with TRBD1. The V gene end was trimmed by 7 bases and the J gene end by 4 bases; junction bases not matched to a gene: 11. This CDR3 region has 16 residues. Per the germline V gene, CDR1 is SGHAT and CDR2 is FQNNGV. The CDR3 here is CASNPTGGQGTGELFF. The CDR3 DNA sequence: TGTGCCAGCAACCCTACCGGAGGACAGGGCACCGGGGAGCTGTTTTTT. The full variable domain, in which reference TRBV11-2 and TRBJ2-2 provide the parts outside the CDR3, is EAGVAQSPRYKIIEKRQSVAFWCNPISGHATLYWYQQILGQGPKLLIQFQNNGVVDDSQLPKDRFSAERLKGVDSTLKIQPAKLEDSAVYLCASNPTGGQGTGELFFGEGSRLTVL.

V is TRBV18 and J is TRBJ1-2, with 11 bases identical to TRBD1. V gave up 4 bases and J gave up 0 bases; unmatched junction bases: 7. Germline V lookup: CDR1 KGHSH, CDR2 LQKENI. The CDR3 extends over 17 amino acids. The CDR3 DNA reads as TGTGCCAGCTCACGTAAAGGGACAGGGGGAGCTAACTATGGCTACACCTTC. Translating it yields CASSRKGTGGANYGYTF.

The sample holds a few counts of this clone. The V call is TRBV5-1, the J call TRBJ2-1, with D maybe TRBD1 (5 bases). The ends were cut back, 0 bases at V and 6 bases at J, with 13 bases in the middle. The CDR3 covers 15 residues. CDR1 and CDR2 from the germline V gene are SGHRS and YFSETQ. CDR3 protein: CASSLGQGRFNEQFF. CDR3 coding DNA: TGCGCCAGCAGCTTGGGGCAGGGAAGATTCAATGAGCAGTTCTTC.

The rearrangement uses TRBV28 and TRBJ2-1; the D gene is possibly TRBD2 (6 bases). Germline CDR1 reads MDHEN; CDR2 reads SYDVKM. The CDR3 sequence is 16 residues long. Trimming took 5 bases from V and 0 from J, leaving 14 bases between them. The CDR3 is CASSGAGLVSYNEQFF. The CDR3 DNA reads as TGTGCCAGCAGTGGCGCGGGACTCGTCTCCTACAATGAGCAGTTCTTC.

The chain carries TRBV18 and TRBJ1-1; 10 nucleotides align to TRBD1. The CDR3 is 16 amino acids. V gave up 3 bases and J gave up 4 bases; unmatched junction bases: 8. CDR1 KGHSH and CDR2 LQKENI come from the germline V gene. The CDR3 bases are TGTGCCAGCTCACCTACCCGGGACAGGGGAGGCACTGAAGCTTTCTTT. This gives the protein CASSPTRDRGGTEAFF.

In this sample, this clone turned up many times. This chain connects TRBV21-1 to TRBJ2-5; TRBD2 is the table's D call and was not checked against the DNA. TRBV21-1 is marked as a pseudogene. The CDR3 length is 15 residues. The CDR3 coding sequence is TGTGCCAGCAGCAAAGCGCGAGTAGCGGAAGAGACCCAGTACTTC. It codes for CASSKARVAEETQYF.

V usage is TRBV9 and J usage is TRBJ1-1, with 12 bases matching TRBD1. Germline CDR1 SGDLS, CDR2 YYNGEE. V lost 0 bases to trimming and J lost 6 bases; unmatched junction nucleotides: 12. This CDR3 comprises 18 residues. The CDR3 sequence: CASSVGGGTGGGRAEAFF. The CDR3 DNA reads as TGTGCCAGCAGCGTAGGAGGGGGGACAGGGGGCGGTAGGGCTGAAGCTTTCTTT.

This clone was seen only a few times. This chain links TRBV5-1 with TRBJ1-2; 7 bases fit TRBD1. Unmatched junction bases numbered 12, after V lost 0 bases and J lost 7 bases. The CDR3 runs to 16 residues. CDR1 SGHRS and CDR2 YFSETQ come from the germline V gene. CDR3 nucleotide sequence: TGCGCCAGCAGCTTGGGGTACCGCCAGGGGGATGGTGGCTACACCTTC. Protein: CASSLGYRQGDGGYTF. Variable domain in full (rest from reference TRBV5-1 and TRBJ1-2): KAGVTQTPRYLIKTRGQQVTLSCSPISGHRSVSWYQQTPGQGLQFLFEYFSETQRNKGNFPGRFSGRQFSNSRSEMNVSTLELGDSALYLCASSLGYRQGDGGYTFGSGTRLTVV.

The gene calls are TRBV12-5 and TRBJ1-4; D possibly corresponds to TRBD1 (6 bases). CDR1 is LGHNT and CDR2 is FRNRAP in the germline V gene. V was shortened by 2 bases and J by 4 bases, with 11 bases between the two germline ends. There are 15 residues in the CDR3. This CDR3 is CASGLMTGGNEKLFF. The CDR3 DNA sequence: TGTGCTAGTGGTTTGATGACAGGAGGTAATGAAAAACTGTTTTTT.

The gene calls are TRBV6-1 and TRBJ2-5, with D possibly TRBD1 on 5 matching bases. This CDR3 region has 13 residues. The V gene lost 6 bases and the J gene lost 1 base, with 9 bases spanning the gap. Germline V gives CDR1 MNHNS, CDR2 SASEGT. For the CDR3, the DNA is TGTGCCAGCAGGCAGGGTAGCCAAGAGACCCAGTACTTC. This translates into CASRQGSQETQYF.

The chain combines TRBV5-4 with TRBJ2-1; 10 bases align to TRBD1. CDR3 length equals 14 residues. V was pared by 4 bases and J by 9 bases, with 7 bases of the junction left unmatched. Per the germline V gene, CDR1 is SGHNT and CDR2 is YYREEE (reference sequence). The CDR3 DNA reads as TGTGCCAGCAGCGGGGGACAGGGGATCAGTGAGCAGTTCTTC. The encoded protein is CASSGGQGISEQFF.

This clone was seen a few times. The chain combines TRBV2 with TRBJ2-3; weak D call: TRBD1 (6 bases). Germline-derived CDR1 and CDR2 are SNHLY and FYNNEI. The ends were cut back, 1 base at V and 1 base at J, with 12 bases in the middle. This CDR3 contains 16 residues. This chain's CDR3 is CASSEGGPRGTDTQYF. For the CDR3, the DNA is TGTGCCAGCAGTGAAGGGGGGCCACGTGGCACAGATACGCAGTATTTT.

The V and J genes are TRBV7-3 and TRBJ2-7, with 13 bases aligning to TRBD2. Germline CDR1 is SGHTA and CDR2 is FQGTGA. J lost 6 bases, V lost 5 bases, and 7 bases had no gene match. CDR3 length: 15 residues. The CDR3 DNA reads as TGTGCCAGCAGCCCACTAGCGGGAGGGCCCCGCGAGCAGTACTTC. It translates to CASSPLAGGPREQYF.

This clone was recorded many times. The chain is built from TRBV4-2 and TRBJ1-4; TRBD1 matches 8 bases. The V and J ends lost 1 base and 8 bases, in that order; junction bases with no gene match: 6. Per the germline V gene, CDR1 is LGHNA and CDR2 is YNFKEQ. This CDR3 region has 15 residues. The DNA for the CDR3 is TGTGCCAGCAGCCAAGTGGACAGGGTAGAGGAAAAACTGTTTTTT. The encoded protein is CASSQVDRVEEKLFF.

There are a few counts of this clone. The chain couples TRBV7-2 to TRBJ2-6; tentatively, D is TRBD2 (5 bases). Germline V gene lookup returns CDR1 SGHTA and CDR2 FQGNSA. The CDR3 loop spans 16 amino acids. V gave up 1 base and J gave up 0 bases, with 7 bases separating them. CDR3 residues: CASSLVGVSGANVLTF. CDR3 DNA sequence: TGTGCCAGCAGCTTAGTCGGGGTCTCTGGGGCCAACGTCCTGACTTTC.

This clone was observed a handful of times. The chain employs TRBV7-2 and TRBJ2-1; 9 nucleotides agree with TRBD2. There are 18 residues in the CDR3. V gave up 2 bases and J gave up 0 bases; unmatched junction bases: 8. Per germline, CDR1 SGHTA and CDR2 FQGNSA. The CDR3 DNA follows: TGTGCCAGCAGCTTAACGAGAGGTAGCGGGAGCTCCTACAATGAGCAGTTCTTC. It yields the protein CASSLTRGSGSSYNEQFF.

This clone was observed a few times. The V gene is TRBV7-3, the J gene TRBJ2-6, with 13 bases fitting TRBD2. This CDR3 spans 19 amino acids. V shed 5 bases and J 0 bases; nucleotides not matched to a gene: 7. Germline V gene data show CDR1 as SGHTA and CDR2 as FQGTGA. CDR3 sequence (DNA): TGTGCCAGCAGCCAACGTGGACTAGCGGGAGTCTCTGGGGCCAACGTCCTGACTTTC. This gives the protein CASSQRGLAGVSGANVLTF.

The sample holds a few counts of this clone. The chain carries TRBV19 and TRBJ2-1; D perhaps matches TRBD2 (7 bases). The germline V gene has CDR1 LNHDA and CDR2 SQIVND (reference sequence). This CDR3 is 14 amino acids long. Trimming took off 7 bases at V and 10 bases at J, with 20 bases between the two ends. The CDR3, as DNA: TGTGCCAGTACCCTGGGGGCCCGGGGGGACGAGCAGTTCTTC. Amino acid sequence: CASTLGARGDEQFF.

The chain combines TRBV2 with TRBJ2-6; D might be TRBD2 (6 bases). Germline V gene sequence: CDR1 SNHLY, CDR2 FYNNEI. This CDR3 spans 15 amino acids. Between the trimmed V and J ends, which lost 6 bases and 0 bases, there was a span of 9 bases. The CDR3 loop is CASRGGLSGANVLTF. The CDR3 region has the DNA TGTGCCAGCAGGGGAGGACTCTCTGGGGCCAACGTCCTGACTTTC.

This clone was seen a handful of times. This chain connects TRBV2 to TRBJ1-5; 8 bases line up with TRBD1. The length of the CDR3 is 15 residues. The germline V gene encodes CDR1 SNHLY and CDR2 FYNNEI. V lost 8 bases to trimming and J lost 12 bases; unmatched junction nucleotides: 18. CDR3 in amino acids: CASRVRSGGSGFQHF. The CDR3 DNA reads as TGTGCCAGCCGCGTTCGGTCAGGGGGCTCGGGTTTCCAGCATTTT.

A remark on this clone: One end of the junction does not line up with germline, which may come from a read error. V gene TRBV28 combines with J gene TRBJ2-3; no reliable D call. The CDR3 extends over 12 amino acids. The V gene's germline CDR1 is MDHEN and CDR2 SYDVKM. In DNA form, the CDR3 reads TGTGCCAGCAGGGATAGCAGAGATACGCAGTATTTT. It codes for CASRDSRDTQYF. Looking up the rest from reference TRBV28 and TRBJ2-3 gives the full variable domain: DVKVTQSSRYLVKRTGEKVFLECVQDMDHENMFWYRQDPGLGLRLIYFSYDVKMKEKGDIPEGYSVSREKKERFSLILESASTNQTSMYLCASRDSRDTQYFGPGTRLTVL.